This T cell receptor (beta chain) was identified during a study of Tregs in tolerant kidney transplant recipients (dated by TCRdb to about 2019). About the study as a whole: Transplants used related donors with nonmyeloablative bone marrow transplantation; mixed chimerism was transient in the human trials. Before combined kidney and bone marrow transplantation, this study identified donor-specific regulatory T cells using TCRbeta sequencing and then followed those same cells after transplant. Paper-wide results and their limitations: Because only a small number of patients were included, the study had limitations, and the results will need to be validated in larger populations as well as under other immunosuppression protocols. PCR primers changed over time for some patients, so nucleotide-level comparison across those patients' samples was not possible. Biological reproducibility was not examined directly, but technical replication error appeared to be minimal. In tolerant patients, donor-specific Tregs expanded more than Tregs overall, which suggests antigen-driven rather than nonspecific expansion. Expanding Tregs with activated donor B cells appeared to identify the most biologically relevant and donor-specific TCRbeta repertoire.

For TCRbeta CDR3 sequencing, genomic DNA from the sorted cells was extracted using the QIAGEN DNeasy Blood and Tissue Kit. High-throughput TCRbeta CDR3 sequencing, including PCR amplification with bias correction and internal controls, was performed commercially through immunoSEQ. The source study handled its data this way. Unique productive TCRbeta sequences were defined by CDR3 nucleotide sequence where primers matched, otherwise by CDR3 amino acid sequence with Vbeta and Jbeta genes. To correct for sorting error, sequences found in more than one sorted population at a frequency ratio of 2:1 or less were discarded, and the remaining shared sequences were assigned to the population with the higher frequency. Sequences were defined as donor-reactive when expanded at least 5-fold in CFSE-low cells versus unstimulated cells and present at a frequency of at least 0.01% in CFSE-low cells. Jensen-Shannon divergence, calculated on the top 100 TCRbeta sequences ranked by frequency, was used to quantify repertoire divergence. When a sample had multiple sequencing runs, each run was corrected for sorting error separately and the runs were then pooled. TCRdb provides this immuneACCESS table in a form limited to in-frame rearrangements. Some clones are lacking; in checked studies, under half of them reflect an unresolved V gene, and why the rest are absent is not known. V, J and clone size derive from that table, while D and trimming were established from the DNA sequence. The sample data list 98,000 or so clones, and around 91% of these were observed just once. Roughly 0.35% of the sample is held by the ten biggest clonotypes.

In the germline V gene (reference sequence), CDR1 corresponds to SEHNR and CDR2 to FQNEAQ. Unmatched junction bases come to 9, with V trimmed by 5 bases and J by 4 bases. From the cysteine up to the phenylalanine, the CDR3 has a length of 16 residues. CDR3 DNA is the only sequence kept; it has 48 bases, read in frame from the first base. As to this clone: This receptor's antigen is unknown. Per-nucleotide qualities are absent, and no much larger clonotype sits a single base away.

Explained via the paper, the time point label denotes: blood sample drawn before combined kidney and bone marrow transplant. Unstimulated Tregs (CD4+CD25+CD127-), CD4+ non-Tregs (CD4+CD25-), CD4 and CD8 cells were FACS-sorted from thawed PBMCs. The patients were a few recipients of combined kidney and bone marrow transplants from the ITN036ST trial, and samples were available only from these trial subjects. Healthy control blood was processed to PBMCs with a Ficoll density gradient and then cryopreserved, whereas patient PBMCs were collected both before and after transplant. The source of this sequence is a human donor who received a combined kidney and bone marrow transplant. The rearranged chain carries TRBV7-9 and TRBJ2-7; 12 junctional bases match TRBD2. The sample was CD4+ T cells from blood, taken before the transplant. The CDR3 is CASSPWTSGIPYEQYF. The DNA is TGTGCCAGCAGCCCCTGGACTAGCGGGATACCTTACGAGCAGTACTTC.